This T cell receptor (beta chain) was observed in a study of cytomegalovirus exposure and HLA in healthy donors (dated by TCRdb to about 2017). In terms of the full investigation: According to a later analysis, one platform produced both the roughly 130 validation repertoires and the 666 repertoires of the first cohort. Along with the approximately 650-subject first cohort, a separate validation cohort of 120 different subjects was used. To predict cytomegalovirus infection status, the study combined high-throughput TCR immunosequencing, statistical association of individual TCRs with disease status, and machine learning. The study was designed to test whether signatures of past pathogen exposure could be identified by cataloging public T cell receptors.

Library prep was done by the immunoSEQ multiplex PCR assay. For the original study's pipeline: To diagnose cytomegalovirus status from the catalog of TCR beta chain sequences, a statistical classification framework was built. Entries here come from immuneACCESS through TCRdb and include only in-frame sequences with V and J called. Some clones fail to appear in such tables; in the studies checked, an unresolved V gene covers under half of the shortfall, and the cause of the remainder is unknown. V and J calls and clone size come straight from that table; D and trimming were deduced from the DNA. The sample includes more than 150,000 clones, with around 82% observed a single time. The ten largest clonotypes hold 2.8% of the sample. In regard to this clone: The specificity of this receptor is unknown. Per-nucleotide qualities are absent, and no much larger clonotype sits a single base away.

Donors formed part of the validation cohort, which comprised approximately 130 subjects and was distinct from the first cohort of several hundred subjects. Taken from the germline V gene, the CDR1 and CDR2 loops are KGHSH and LQKENI. The cysteine opens and the phenylalanine closes a CDR3 of 12 amino acids. The entry retains the CDR3 DNA only, 36 bases that are in frame from base 1. Cut back by 6 bases and 4 bases, the V and J ends lie 9 bases apart. The paper as a whole reports these results and caveats: Cytomegalovirus status was reported to be diagnosed by the classifier with high specificity and sensitivity in both the original and validation cohorts. The authors suggested that the approach could potentially be generalized to other disease states and immunological phenotypes. A few of the identified cytomegalovirus-associated TCR beta chains were confirmed in vitro to be specific for cytomegalovirus antigens. A later analysis had no HLA typing for the validation cohort, so co-occurrence there was scored across all 110 or so repertoires. Of the cluster scores, 85% to 95% were above 0 in a later analysis, which found that TCRs clustered in the first cohort also tended to co-occur in the 110 or so validation repertoires. The study listed 150 to 200 TCR beta chains as associated with cytomegalovirus. Most TCR sequences were observed very rarely across donors, whereas some public TCRs were present in many individuals.

The sequence is built from TRBV18 and TRBJ2-5; perhaps TRBD2 is the D gene, with 6 bases matching. The receptor comes from a young woman in good health and CMV-seropositive. What was sequenced was PBMCs. The CDR3 protein is CASSGSGETQYF. The nucleotide sequence reads as follows: TGTGCCAGCTCCGGGAGTGGAGAGACCCAGTACTTC.